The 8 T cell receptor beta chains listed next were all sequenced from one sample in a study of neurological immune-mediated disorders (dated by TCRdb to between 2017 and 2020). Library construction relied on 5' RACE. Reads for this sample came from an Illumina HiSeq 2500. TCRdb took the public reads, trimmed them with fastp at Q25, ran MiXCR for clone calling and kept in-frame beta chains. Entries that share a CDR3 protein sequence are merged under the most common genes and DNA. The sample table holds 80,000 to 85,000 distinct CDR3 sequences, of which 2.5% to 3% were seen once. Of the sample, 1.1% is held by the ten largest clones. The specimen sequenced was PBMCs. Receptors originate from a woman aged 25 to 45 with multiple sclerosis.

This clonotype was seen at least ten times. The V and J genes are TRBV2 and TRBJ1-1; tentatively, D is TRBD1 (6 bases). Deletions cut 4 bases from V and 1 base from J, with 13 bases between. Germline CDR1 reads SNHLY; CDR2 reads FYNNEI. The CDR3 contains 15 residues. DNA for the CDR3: TGTGCCAGCAGTGGATTCGGACAGAAGAACACTGAAGCTTTCTTT. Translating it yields CASSGFGQKNTEAFF.

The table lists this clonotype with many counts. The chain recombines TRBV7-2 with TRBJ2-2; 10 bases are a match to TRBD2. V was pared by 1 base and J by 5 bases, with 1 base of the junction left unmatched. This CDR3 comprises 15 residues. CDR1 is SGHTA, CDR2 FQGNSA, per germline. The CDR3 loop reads CASSLVTSGTGELFF. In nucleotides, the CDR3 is TGTGCCAGCAGCTTAGTGACTAGCGGGACCGGGGAGCTGTTTTTT.

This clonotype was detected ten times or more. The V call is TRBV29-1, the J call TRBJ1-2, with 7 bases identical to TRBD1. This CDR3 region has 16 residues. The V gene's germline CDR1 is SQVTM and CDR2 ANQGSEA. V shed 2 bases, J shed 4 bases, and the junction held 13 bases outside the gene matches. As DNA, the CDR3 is TGCAGCGTTGAAAAGGGGGCTCCCGCGCCCTTCTATGGCTACACCTTC. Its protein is CSVEKGAPAPFYGYTF.

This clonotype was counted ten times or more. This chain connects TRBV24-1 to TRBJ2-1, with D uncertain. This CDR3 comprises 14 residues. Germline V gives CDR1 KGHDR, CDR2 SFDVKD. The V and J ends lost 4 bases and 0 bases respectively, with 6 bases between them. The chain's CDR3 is CATSEPDSYNEQFF. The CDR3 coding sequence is TGTGCCACCAGTGAGCCAGACTCCTACAATGAGCAGTTCTTC.

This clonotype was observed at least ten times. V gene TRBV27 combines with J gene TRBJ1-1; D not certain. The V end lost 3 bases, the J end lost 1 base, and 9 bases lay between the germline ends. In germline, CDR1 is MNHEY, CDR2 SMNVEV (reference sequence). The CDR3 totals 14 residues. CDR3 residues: CASSFGLGNTEAFF. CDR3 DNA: TGTGCCAGCAGTTTCGGCCTCGGGAACACTGAAGCTTTCTTT.

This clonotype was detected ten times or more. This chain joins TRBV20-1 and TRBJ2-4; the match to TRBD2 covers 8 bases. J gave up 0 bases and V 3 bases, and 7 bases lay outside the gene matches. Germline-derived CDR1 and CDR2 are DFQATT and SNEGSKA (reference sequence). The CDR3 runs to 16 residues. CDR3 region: CSASVSGNLAKNIQYF. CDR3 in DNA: TGCAGTGCTAGCGTTAGCGGGAACCTAGCCAAAAACATTCAGTACTTC.

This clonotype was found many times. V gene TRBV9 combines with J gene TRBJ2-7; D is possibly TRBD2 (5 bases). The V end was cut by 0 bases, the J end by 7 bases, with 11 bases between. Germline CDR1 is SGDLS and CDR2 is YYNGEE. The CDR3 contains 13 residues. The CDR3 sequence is CASSVEGRGEQYF. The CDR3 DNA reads TGTGCCAGCAGCGTAGAAGGGCGAGGGGAGCAGTACTTC.

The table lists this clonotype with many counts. The CDR3 is CASSLSPTSGGGEQFF. CDR3 in DNA: TGTGCCAGCAGCCTTAGCCCAACTAGCGGGGGCGGTGAGCAGTTCTTC. The gene calls are TRBV7-2 and TRBJ2-1; 11 bases agree with TRBD2. After removal of 5 bases from V and 9 bases from J, the junction contained 12 bases not matched to a gene. Germline V CDR1 and CDR2: SGHTA, FQGNSA. The CDR3 runs 16 residues.